Presented here are 13 T cell receptor beta chains from one specimen sequenced in a study of cytomegalovirus exposure and HLA in healthy donors. 13 Jbeta primers and 60 Vbeta primers were used for the PCR. Assay used: immunoSEQ multiplex PCR; TCRdb lists only in-frame clones, some missing. In the table there are almost 80,000 clones, 65% to 70% of which are singletons. The sequenced material came from PBMCs. The receptor source for this set is a woman between 45 and 60 years old in good health and CMV-seropositive.

This sequence joins TRBV15 and TRBJ1-5; 9 positions match TRBD1. V lost 3 bases to trimming and J lost 5 bases; unmatched junction nucleotides: 2. Germline CDR1 reads LNHNV; CDR2 reads YYDKDF (reference sequence). CDR3 length: 14 residues. The CDR3 protein is CATSRDRGYQPQHF. In nucleotides, the CDR3 is TGTGCCACCAGCAGGGACAGGGGTTATCAGCCCCAGCATTTT. Together with reference TRBV15 and TRBJ1-5, the CDR3 gives the full variable domain: DAMVIQNPRYQVTQFGKPVTLSCSQTLNHNVMYWYQQKSSQAPKLLFHYYDKDFNNEADTPDNFQSRRPNTSFCFLDIRSPGLGDTAMYLCATSRDRGYQPQHFGDGTRLSIL.

This clone was picked up a small number of times. The chain employs TRBV5-6 and TRBJ1-1; D gene ambiguous. Germline CDR1 is SGHDT and CDR2 is YYEEEE. The V end lost 0 bases, the J end lost 6 bases, and 15 bases lay between the germline ends. There are 15 residues in the CDR3. The DNA for the CDR3 is TGTGCCAGCAGCTTGGTATGGGTAGGTCGGGCTGAAGCTTTCTTT. Translation: CASSLVWVGRAEAFF.

The V call is TRBV6-1, the J call TRBJ1-4, with 7 bases identical to TRBD1. In germline, CDR1 is MNHNS, CDR2 SASEGT. V lost 6 bases, J lost 4 bases, and 2 bases stayed unmatched. The CDR3 runs to 13 residues. CDR3 amino acids: CASRDRNNEKLFF. CDR3 DNA sequence: TGTGCCAGCAGGGACAGGAATAATGAAAAACTGTTTTTT.

This clone was found once. The rearrangement uses TRBV4-1 and TRBJ1-3; D unresolved. The germline V and J ends were trimmed by 0 bases and 5 bases, with 14 bases remaining between them. Germline V lookup: CDR1 MGHRA, CDR2 YSYEKL. There are 16 residues in the CDR3. The CDR3 nucleotides are TGCGCCAGCAGCCAAGACCGGGTTTATCTGAGAAACACCATATATTTT. Amino acids: CASSQDRVYLRNTIYF.

The V and J genes are TRBV27 and TRBJ2-5; D gene ambiguous. This CDR3 is 13 amino acids long. The germline CDR1 and CDR2 sequences are MNHEY and SMNVEV (reference sequence). The germline V and J ends were trimmed by 2 bases and 1 base, with 5 bases remaining between them. The CDR3 coding sequence is TGTGCCAGCAGTTTAGGCAGCCAAGAGACCCAGTACTTC. It specifies CASSLGSQETQYF.

V and J are TRBV27 and TRBJ1-2; D unclear. The CDR3 runs 12 residues. V shed 5 bases and J shed 6 bases, with 10 bases lying between them. CDR1 is MNHEY, CDR2 SMNVEV, per germline (reference sequence). CDR3 in DNA: TGTGCCAGCAGTCTCCGGGGAGATGGCTACACCTTC. Amino acid sequence: CASSLRGDGYTF.

The chain carries TRBV15 and TRBJ2-5; possible D gene TRBD2, 5 bases. The germline V gene has CDR1 LNHNV and CDR2 YYDKDF (reference sequence). Trimming took off 0 bases at V and 2 bases at J, with 13 bases between the two ends. The CDR3 loop spans 16 amino acids. The CDR3 sequence: CATSRDAQRLQETQYF. Written as DNA, the CDR3 is TGTGCCACCAGCAGAGATGCCCAGCGGCTGCAAGAGACCCAGTACTTC.

The rearrangement joins TRBV9 to TRBJ1-4; D not certain. Germline V gene data show CDR1 as SGDLS and CDR2 as YYNGEE. The V end was cut by 3 bases, the J end by 6 bases, with 6 bases between. This CDR3 has 12 residues. The CDR3 region is CASSDSYEKLFF. The CDR3 DNA reads TGTGCCAGCAGCGACAGCTATGAAAAACTGTTTTTT.

The CDR3 DNA reads as TGCGCCAGCAGCTACAGACAGAACGGATGGAACACCGGGGAGCTGTTTTTT. Protein product: CASSYRQNGWNTGELFF. This chain joins TRBV5-1 and TRBJ2-2; possible D gene TRBD1, 5 bases. The germline gives CDR1 SGHRS, CDR2 YFSETQ. This CDR3 has 17 residues. Trimming pared 3 bases from V and 1 base from J, leaving 16 bases between.

CDR3 in DNA: TGTGCCTGGATGGGTATCACTAGCTACACCTTC. Translating it yields CAWMGITSYTF. The genes are TRBV30 and TRBJ1-2; D remains ambiguous. The V gene's germline CDR1 is GTSNPN and CDR2 SVGIG (reference sequence). The CDR3 totals 11 residues. Trimming cost V 4 bases and J 9 bases, with 12 bases left between them.

In its sample, this clone was seen a few times. This chain joins TRBV9 and TRBJ1-2; 8 bases agree with TRBD1. Unmatched junction bases numbered 7, after V lost 1 base and J lost 5 bases. This CDR3 is built from 15 residues. Germline V CDR1 and CDR2: SGDLS, YYNGEE. CDR3: CASSVIPTGDYGYTF. Here the CDR3 DNA reads TGTGCCAGCAGCGTAATCCCGACAGGGGATTATGGCTACACCTTC.

This clone was observed a few times. J is TRBJ2-1 and V is TRBV4-1, with TRBD2 identical over 11 bases. The CDR3 totals 15 residues. The V segment lost 3 bases and the J segment 3 bases; nucleotides outside the gene matches: 1. CDR1 MGHRA and CDR2 YSYEKL come from the germline V gene. The CDR3 reads CASSQGTSGYNEQFF. CDR3 bases: TGCGCCAGCAGCCAGGGGACTAGCGGCTACAATGAGCAGTTCTTC.

This clone was found once. The chain has TRBV6-6 and TRBJ2-7, with D perhaps TRBD1 (5 bases). Germline CDR1 MNHNY, CDR2 SVGAGI (reference sequence). The CDR3 has 15 residues. Trimming took 4 bases from V and 1 from J, leaving 14 bases between them. CDR3 in amino acids: CASSSQGQSSYEQYV. The DNA of the CDR3 is TGTGCCAGCAGTTCCCAGGGCCAGTCTTCCTACGAGCAGTACGTC.